The T cell receptor beta chain under discussion was sequenced for a study of radiotherapy plus CTLA-4 blockade in lung cancer. Background on the study: Disease control reached more than 30%, with objective responses in 15% to 20%. General study results and limits: Dynamics of early blood T cell clones, together with interferon-beta, were reportedly the best predictors of response.

The CDR3 has 16 residues. Between the trimmed V and J ends, which lost 1 base and 0 bases, there was a span of 10 bases. Germline lookup yields CDR1 MDHEN and CDR2 SYDVKM. Generated by immunoSEQ multiplex PCR, the TCRdb table keeps only in-frame clones and is missing some. The repertoire has roughly 100,000 clones, roughly 80% of them found once; the top ten carry roughly a quarter. Comment on this clone: Its antigen is still unknown.

The sequence was obtained from a human donor with non-small cell lung cancer that progressed on radiotherapy plus ipilimumab. V and J are TRBV28 and TRBJ1-3; D gene unclear. The sequenced sample was peripheral blood, obtained from a patient treated with radiotherapy plus ipilimumab. DNA of the CDR3: TGTGCCAGCAGTTTATCCCCCGGGGTCTCTGGAAACACCATATATTTT. Translation: CASSLSPGVSGNTIYF.